This section outlines one T cell receptor beta chain sequence together with its context. Clones were sequenced by immunoSEQ multiplex PCR, and TCRdb holds only the in-frame ones, with some missing. The sample lists tens of thousands of clones; about nine tenths were seen once. These data belong to a study of blood T cell repertoires in COVID-19. Background on the study: Acute and convalescent COVID-19 specimens originated in the United States, Italy and Spain. PBMCs, B-cell-depleted T cells, or T cells were the source of the cDNA or gDNA that made up the material.

V was cut by 4 bases and J by 5 bases, with 14 bases left in between. The CDR3 extends over 14 amino acids. Germline V gene sequence: CDR1 LNHDA, CDR2 SQIVND (reference sequence). The source of this sequence is a woman older than 75 with active COVID-19. Sequencing input: peripheral blood. The chain employs TRBV19 and TRBJ2-5, with D perhaps matching TRBD1 (6 bases). The CDR3 reads CASSRSGRGETQYF. In DNA, the CDR3 is TGTGCCAGTAGTAGAAGCGGCAGGGGCGAGACCCAGTACTTC.